The 31 T cell receptor beta chains below were found in one sample sequenced in a study of CD8+ T cells in alopecia areata. Once RNA had been extracted, it was reverse transcribed into cDNA to act as the sequencing template. Only in-frame clones appear in the TCRdb table, and some are missing; sequencing was by immunoSEQ multiplex PCR. The sample lists some 200,000 clones, approximately 56% seen once, with 14% to 15% in the top ten. This specimen was CD4+ T cells sorted from blood, taken at week 0. The receptor set was obtained from a human donor with alopecia areata.

The V and J genes are TRBV30 and TRBJ2-1; TRBD2 aligns across 9 bases. The V gene end was trimmed by 3 bases and the J gene end by 8 bases; junction bases not matched to a gene: 8. Germline values: CDR1 GTSNPN, CDR2 SVGIG (reference sequence). The CDR3 has 14 residues. CDR3 amino acids: CAWSPGLARDEQFF. CDR3 coding DNA: TGTGCCTGGAGCCCCGGACTAGCGAGAGATGAGCAGTTCTTC.

V usage is TRBV29-1 and J usage is TRBJ2-2, with a possible D match to TRBD1 (5 bases). CDR3 size: 16 residues. Trimming removed 4 bases at V and 3 bases at J, with 18 bases between. Germline V CDR1 and CDR2: SQVTM, ANQGSEA. The CDR3 coding sequence is TGCAGCGTTGTAGGCGGCCAGGGAATTGACACCGGGGAGCTGTTTTTT. Translation: CSVVGGQGIDTGELFF.

The sample holds one count of this clone. The chain joins TRBV2 to TRBJ1-5; the D is unclear. The CDR3 totals 13 residues. V lost 6 bases to trimming and J lost 2 bases, with 8 bases between them. Germline-derived CDR1 and CDR2 are SNHLY and FYNNEI. CDR3 loop: CASRLEGNQPQHF. CDR3 in DNA: TGTGCCAGCAGATTGGAGGGCAATCAGCCCCAGCATTTT.

For this clone: Distinct nucleotide sequences in the sample also encode this CDR3. The rearrangement joins TRBV5-6 to TRBJ2-5; D is ambiguous. This CDR3 contains 11 residues. Germline lookup yields CDR1 SGHDT and CDR2 YYEEEE. V shed 2 bases and J shed 2 bases, with 1 base lying between them. In DNA form, the CDR3 reads TGTGCCAGCAGCTTACAAGAGACCCAGTACTTC. This gives the protein CASSLQETQYF.

The V and J genes are TRBV5-6 and TRBJ2-3; TRBD1 matches 8 bases. This CDR3 has 16 amino acids. Per germline, CDR1 SGHDT and CDR2 YYEEEE. With 4 bases clipped from V and 3 bases from J, the junction kept 10 bases outside the gene matches. The CDR3 loop is CASSAAGGASTDTQYF. CDR3 bases: TGTGCCAGCAGCGCGGCAGGGGGCGCCTCAACAGATACGCAGTATTTT.

This clone has just a few counts. J is TRBJ2-7 and V is TRBV2; D unresolved. Germline V gene sequence: CDR1 SNHLY, CDR2 FYNNEI. CDR3 length: 14 residues. Trimming took 1 base from V and 2 from J, leaving 9 bases between them. This chain's CDR3 is CASSEGGRTYEQYF. The CDR3 DNA is TGTGCCAGCAGTGAAGGAGGCAGAACCTACGAGCAGTACTTC.

This clone occurred many times. The rearrangement uses TRBV4-2 and TRBJ2-7, with 8 bases matching TRBD2. There are 17 residues in the CDR3. CDR1 is LGHNA and CDR2 is YNFKEQ in the germline V gene. V lost 1 base and J lost 4; bases outside the gene matches: 12. CDR3 residues: CASSQGSGGAGLYEQYF. The CDR3 region has the DNA TGTGCCAGCAGCCAAGGGTCCGGGGGGGCAGGACTGTACGAGCAGTACTTC.

CDR3 DNA sequence: TGTGCCAGCAGCTTAGTTGGGACGGGCAATGAGCAGTTCTTC. This translates into CASSLVGTGNEQFF. The chain combines TRBV7-2 with TRBJ2-1; the D gene could be TRBD1 or TRBD2 (5 bases each). Germline CDR1 SGHTA, CDR2 FQGNSA. V lost 1 base and J lost 6, with 10 bases in between. This CDR3 has 14 amino acids. The variable domain in full, completed from reference TRBV7-2 and TRBJ2-1, reads GAGVSQSPSNKVTEKGKDVELRCDPISGHTALYWYRQSLGQGLEFLIYFQGNSAPDKSGLPSDRFSAERTGGSVSTLTIQRTQQEDSAVYLCASSLVGTGNEQFFGPGTRLTVL.

This clone has just one count. J is TRBJ2-7 and V is TRBV5-1; D is perhaps TRBD1 (5 bases). Trimming left V 2 bases short and J 3 bases short, with 9 bases between. Germline CDR1 SGHRS, CDR2 YFSETQ. This CDR3 spans 13 amino acids. This chain's CDR3 is CASSFKGNYEQYF. For the CDR3, the DNA is TGCGCCAGCAGCTTTAAGGGGAACTACGAGCAGTACTTC.

This sequence joins TRBV7-8 and TRBJ1-2; weak D call: TRBD1 (5 bases). Trimming took 1 base from V and 8 from J, leaving 14 bases between them. This CDR3 region has 14 residues. The germline V gene has CDR1 SGHVS and CDR2 FQNEAQ. As DNA, the CDR3 is TGTGCCAGCAGCTTAGAATCCAGGGTTAGGGGCTACACCTTC. Its translation is CASSLESRVRGYTF.

This clone was detected a few times. The chain is built from TRBV5-1 and TRBJ1-2; D is perhaps TRBD1 (5 bases). From germline, CDR1 is SGHRS and CDR2 YFSETQ. V was clipped by 0 bases and J by 4 bases, with 13 bases between them. The length of the CDR3 is 15 residues. CDR3 DNA sequence: TGCGCCAGCAGCTTGGATCCAGGGAGCGGCTATGGCTACACCTTC. It specifies CASSLDPGSGYGYTF. Full variable domain (outside the CDR3, taken from reference TRBV5-1 and TRBJ1-2): KAGVTQTPRYLIKTRGQQVTLSCSPISGHRSVSWYQQTPGQGLQFLFEYFSETQRNKGNFPGRFSGRQFSNSRSEMNVSTLELGDSALYLCASSLDPGSGYGYTFGSGTRLTVV.

This clone came up once. The V call is TRBV6-5, the J call TRBJ2-2; D possibly corresponds to TRBD2 (6 bases). This CDR3 region has 15 residues. CDR1 MNHEY and CDR2 SVGAGI come from the germline V gene. The V and J ends lost 7 bases and 5 bases respectively, with 17 bases between them. The CDR3 coding sequence is TGTGCCAGCACTCTCGGAGGGAGAGGGACCGGGGAGCTGTTTTTT. Protein: CASTLGGRGTGELFF.

The chain uses TRBV9 and TRBJ1-2, with TRBD1 identical over 7 bases. Germline-derived CDR1 and CDR2 are SGDLS and YYNGEE. V lost 2 bases to trimming and J lost 8 bases; unmatched junction nucleotides: 6. The CDR3 sequence is 13 residues long. Here the CDR3 reads CASSVSTGDGYTF. CDR3 coding DNA: TGTGCCAGCAGCGTCAGTACAGGGGACGGCTACACCTTC.

A word on this clone: The same CDR3 can be traced to other DNA sequences in this sample. This chain links TRBV5-1 with TRBJ2-7; D gene uncertain. The CDR3 totals 14 residues. Germline assignment: CDR1 SGHRS and CDR2 YFSETQ. V shed 0 bases and J shed 2 bases, with 9 bases lying between them. Here the CDR3 reads CASSLDVGAYEQYF. The DNA of the CDR3 is TGCGCCAGCAGCTTGGACGTTGGAGCCTACGAGCAGTACTTC.

The chain joins TRBV29-1 to TRBJ2-5; TRBD1 or TRBD2 may be the D gene (5 bases each). This CDR3 has 13 amino acids. Germline CDR1 is SQVTM and CDR2 is ANQGSEA. V dropped 6 bases and J dropped 8 bases, with 19 bases sitting between them. In DNA, the CDR3 is TGCAGCGTGGGGACGAGGGCAACCGTTACCCAGTACTTC. Encoded protein: CSVGTRATVTQYF. Together with reference TRBV29-1 and TRBJ2-5, the CDR3 gives the full variable domain: SAVISQKPSRDICQRGTSLTIQCQVDSQVTMMFWYRQQPGQSLTLIATANQGSEATYESGFVIDKFPISRPNLTFSTLTVSNMSPEDSSIYLCSVGTRATVTQYFGPGTRLLVL.

The V and J genes are TRBV7-9 and TRBJ2-6, with D possibly TRBD1 on 6 matching bases. V lost 4 bases and J 0 bases, leaving 16 bases between the germline ends. The CDR3 has 18 amino acids. Germline-derived CDR1 and CDR2 are SEHNR and FQNEAQ (reference sequence). CDR3 loop: CASSSLQGPLSGANVLTF. The CDR3 region has the DNA TGTGCCAGCAGCTCACTTCAGGGGCCCCTCTCTGGGGCCAACGTCCTGACTTTC.

The chain has TRBV7-9 and TRBJ1-2, with 7 bases identical to TRBD1. There are 18 residues in the CDR3. The ends lost 5 bases at V and 2 bases at J; junction bases unmatched: 17. CDR1 and CDR2 (germline): SEHNR, FQNEAQ (reference sequence). CDR3 nucleotides: TGTGCCAGCAGCCGCGCGGAGGGGGCAATACTACGAAACTATGGCTACACCTTC. Amino acids: CASSRAEGAILRNYGYTF.

CDR3 nucleotide sequence: TGTGCCAGCAGCTTAGGCGGGGGGGCCTACAATGAGCAGTTCTTC. Amino acid sequence: CASSLGGGAYNEQFF. The chain recombines TRBV5-6 with TRBJ2-1, with TRBD2 matching 9 bases. Germline V gene sequence: CDR1 SGHDT, CDR2 YYEEEE. The CDR3 runs 15 residues. V lost 2 bases, J lost 2 bases, and 2 bases stayed unmatched. The full variable domain, rest sourced from reference TRBV5-6 and TRBJ2-1, is DAGVTQSPTHLIKTRGQQVTLRCSPKSGHDTVSWYQQALGQGPQFIFQYYEEEERQRGNFPDRFSGHQFPNYSSELNVNALLLGDSALYLCASSLGGGAYNEQFFGPGTRLTVL.

V is TRBV4-1 and J is TRBJ1-3, with TRBD1 matching 7 bases. Germline values: CDR1 MGHRA, CDR2 YSYEKL. J was trimmed by 0 bases and V by 7 bases; bases with no gene match: 9. The CDR3 runs to 16 residues. CDR3 residues: CASTRTGEASGNTIYF. In nucleotides, the CDR3 is TGCGCCAGCACTAGAACAGGGGAGGCCTCTGGAAACACCATATATTTT.

This sequence joins TRBV18 and TRBJ1-1, with D unclear. This CDR3 has 14 amino acids. Trimming removed 2 bases from V and 3 bases from J, with 10 bases in between. Germline V gene sequence: CDR1 KGHSH, CDR2 LQKENI. CDR3 amino acids: CASSPNAVDTEAFF. As DNA, the CDR3 is TGTGCCAGCTCACCAAATGCAGTGGACACTGAAGCTTTCTTT.

The chain employs TRBV30 and TRBJ2-2, with 7 bases that match TRBD1. The CDR3 loop spans 13 amino acids. V trimming: 8 bases; J trimming: 4 bases; junction bases outside the gene matches: 7. Germline loops: CDR1 GTSNPN, CDR2 SVGIG (reference sequence). The CDR3 DNA reads as TGTGCCAGGGGACAGACCATCACCGGGGAGCTGTTTTTT. As protein: CARGQTITGELFF.

J is TRBJ2-5 and V is TRBV7-8, with D possibly matching TRBD1 (7 bases). Germline CDR1 is SGHVS and CDR2 is FQNEAQ. Trimming removed 2 bases from V and 4 bases from J, with 14 bases in between. The CDR3 runs to 15 residues. CDR3 sequence reads: CASSLSQGGVETQYF. Written as DNA, the CDR3 is TGTGCCAGCAGCTTATCGCAGGGGGGCGTAGAGACCCAGTACTTC.

This clone has more than one count but fewer than ten. The chain links TRBV6-5 to TRBJ1-1; no reliable D call. Germline V lookup: CDR1 MNHEY, CDR2 SVGAGI. The CDR3 consists of 12 residues. Trimming stripped 10 bases from V and 6 bases from J, with 15 bases between. CDR3 region: CAITGSGAEAFF. In nucleotides, the CDR3 is TGTGCCATCACCGGATCGGGTGCTGAAGCTTTCTTT.

V usage is TRBV5-1 and J usage is TRBJ2-2, with TRBD2 identical over 10 bases. Germline CDR1 reads SGHRS; CDR2 reads YFSETQ. Germline trimming cut 4 bases from V and 6 bases from J; bases unmatched to any gene: 9. The CDR3 has 16 residues. CDR3 DNA: TGCGCCAGCAGCCCGGGACTAGCGTCGGTTGCCGGGGAGCTGTTTTTT. Translated: CASSPGLASVAGELFF.

This chain connects TRBV6-5 to TRBJ1-6; 7 nucleotides line up with TRBD1. The CDR3 spans 15 residues. J gave up 6 bases and V 5 bases, and 7 bases lay outside the gene matches. Per germline, CDR1 MNHEY and CDR2 SVGAGI. In DNA, the CDR3 is TGTGCCAGCAGTGCGGACAGGCCAATTAATTCACCCCTCCACTTT. It is translated as CASSADRPINSPLHF.

The chain combines TRBV15 with TRBJ2-3; 9 bases fit TRBD2. Unmatched junction bases numbered 4, after V lost 2 bases and J lost 1 base. Germline lookup yields CDR1 LNHNV and CDR2 YYDKDF (reference sequence). This CDR3 is built from 16 residues. As DNA, the CDR3 is TGTGCCACCAGCAGACGGCAGCGGGGGGGCACAGATACGCAGTATTTT. Amino acids: CATSRRQRGGTDTQYF.

The V gene is TRBV29-1, the J gene TRBJ1-2; TRBD1 is a possible D gene (6 bases). CDR1 and CDR2 (germline): SQVTM, ANQGSEA. This CDR3 has 12 amino acids. V shed 4 bases and J shed 5 bases, with 11 bases lying between them. The CDR3, as DNA: TGCAGCGTTGTAGGGGGGAGGTATGGCTACACCTTC. Translation gives CSVVGGRYGYTF.

This clone was seen only a few times. The gene calls are TRBV30 and TRBJ2-3; possibly TRBD1 for D (5 bases). Trimming removed 6 bases from V and 2 bases from J, with 12 bases in between. CDR1 is GTSNPN, CDR2 SVGIG, per germline (reference sequence). This CDR3 is 13 amino acids long. In DNA form, the CDR3 reads TGTGCCTGCGGCCCGACAGACACAGATACGCAGTATTTT. Protein product: CACGPTDTDTQYF.

This rearrangement joins TRBV6-5 to TRBJ2-2, with unresolved D. CDR1 is MNHEY, CDR2 SVGAGI, per germline. With 5 bases removed from V and 6 bases from J, the gap between germline ends came to 7 bases. The CDR3 is made up of 12 amino acids. The CDR3 region has the DNA TGTGCCAGCAGTCCGTGGGCCGGGGAGCTGTTTTTT. Translation gives CASSPWAGELFF.

This chain joins TRBV7-8 and TRBJ1-2; possibly TRBD1 for D (5 bases). CDR1 SGHVS and CDR2 FQNEAQ come from the germline V gene. The CDR3 spans 14 residues. Trimming shortened V by 2 bases and J by 6 bases, and 13 bases separated the two germline ends. CDR3 DNA: TGTGCCAGCAGCTTAATGAAGGGGCAGGATGGCTACACCTTC. Its protein product is CASSLMKGQDGYTF. Combining the CDR3 with reference TRBV7-8 and TRBJ1-2 gives the whole variable domain GAGVSQSPRYKVAKRGQDVALRCDPISGHVSLFWYQQALGQGPEFLTYFQNEAQLDKSGLPSDRFFAERPEGSVSTLKIQRTQQEDSAVYLCASSLMKGQDGYTFGSGTRLTVV.

This clone was seen a single time. V gene TRBV30 combines with J gene TRBJ2-1, with D perhaps given as TRBD1 or TRBD2 (5 bases each). Germline V CDR1 and CDR2: GTSNPN, SVGIG (reference sequence). The CDR3 covers 11 residues. V was pared by 4 bases and J by 9 bases, with 10 bases between. CDR3 region: CAWTGRTEQFF. CDR3 in DNA: TGTGCCTGGACGGGGCGAACTGAGCAGTTCTTC.